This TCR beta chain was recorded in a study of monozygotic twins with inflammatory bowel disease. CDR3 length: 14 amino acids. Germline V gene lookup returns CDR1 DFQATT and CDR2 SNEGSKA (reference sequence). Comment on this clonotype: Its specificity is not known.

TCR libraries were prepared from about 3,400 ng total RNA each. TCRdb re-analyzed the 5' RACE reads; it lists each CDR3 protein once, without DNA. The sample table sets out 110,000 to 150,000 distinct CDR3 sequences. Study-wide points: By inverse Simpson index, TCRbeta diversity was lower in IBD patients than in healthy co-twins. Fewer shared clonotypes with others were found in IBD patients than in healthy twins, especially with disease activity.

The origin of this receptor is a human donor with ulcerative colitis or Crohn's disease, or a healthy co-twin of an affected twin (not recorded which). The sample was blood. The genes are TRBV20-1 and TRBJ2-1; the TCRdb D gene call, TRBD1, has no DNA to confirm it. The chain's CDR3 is CSASAGGADNEQFF.